The next 31 T cell receptor beta chains were all read from a single sample in a study of T-cell reconstitution after alpha-beta-depleted transplantation in children. A library of TCRbeta sequences, prepared with unique molecular identifiers, was generated. TCRdb analysed the PCR reads with MiXCR anew, one entry per CDR3 protein. The sample contains about 300,000 distinct CDR3 sequences, around 10% of which appear only once. The source was PBMCs, collected before TCRalphabeta/CD19-depleted stem cell transplant. The receptor source for this set is a boy in the first two years of life with acute myeloid leukemia, due to receive a stem cell transplant.

V and J are TRBV7-3 and TRBJ2-1; 10 positions match TRBD2. Germline values: CDR1 SGHTA, CDR2 FQGTGA. V lost 5 bases to trimming and J lost 5 bases; unmatched junction nucleotides: 6. The CDR3 consists of 15 residues. CDR3 amino acids: CASSPGTSVNNEQFF. Written as DNA, the CDR3 is TGTGCCAGCAGCCCGGGGACTAGCGTAAACAATGAGCAGTTCTTC.

This clonotype was observed many times. The chain employs TRBV4-3 and TRBJ2-1, with 9 bases lining up with TRBD2. Germline V gene lookup returns CDR1 LGHNA and CDR2 YSLEER. V was clipped by 0 bases and J by 4 bases; unmatched bases: 10. This CDR3 is built from 18 residues. The DNA for the CDR3 is TGCGCCAGCAGCCAAGATCACGGTTCGACTAGCGGTTACAATGAGCAGTTCTTC. Residues: CASSQDHGSTSGYNEQFF.

This clonotype occurred a few times. J is TRBJ2-5 and V is TRBV7-3; 13 bases are shared with TRBD2. The CDR3 is 15 residues long. Germline CDR1 SGHTA, CDR2 FQGTGA. Unmatched junction bases numbered 4, after V lost 5 bases and J lost 4 bases. The CDR3 sequence is CASSRTSGSGETQYF. The CDR3 coding sequence is TGTGCCAGCAGCCGGACTAGCGGGAGCGGAGAGACCCAGTACTTC.

The chain couples TRBV12-3 or TRBV12-4 to TRBJ2-7, with TRBD2 identical over 8 bases. The CDR3 runs 14 residues. The trim removed 5 bases at V and 2 bases at J, leaving 5 bases unmatched. The CDR3 loop is CASSPGTRAYEQYF. DNA for the CDR3: TGTGCCAGCAGTCCCGGGACTAGGGCCTACGAGCAGTACTTC.

This clonotype was detected many times. The chain links TRBV11-2 to TRBJ2-3; the D gene is possibly TRBD2 (7 bases). CDR1 and CDR2 from the germline V gene are SGHAT and FQNNGV. The CDR3 runs 16 residues. The ends were cut back, 5 bases at V and 0 bases at J, with 15 bases in the middle. CDR3 coding DNA: TGTGCCAGCAGCCCCCTCGCGGGGGCTAGCACAGATACGCAGTATTTT. Its protein product is CASSPLAGASTDTQYF.

This clonotype was picked up many times. The rearrangement uses TRBV18 and TRBJ2-3; 7 bases are a match to TRBD2. CDR3 length: 16 amino acids. J gave up 1 base and V 0 bases, and 4 bases lay outside the gene matches. Germline V lookup: CDR1 KGHSH, CDR2 LQKENI. The CDR3 DNA reads TGTGCCAGCTCACCACCGGGGGGGGATGGCACAGATACGCAGTATTTT. Its translation is CASSPPGGDGTDTQYF.

There are many counts of this clonotype. The chain links TRBV27 to TRBJ2-3; 7 bases are shared with TRBD2. The CDR3 spans 14 residues. V shed 5 bases, J shed 1 base, and the junction held 3 bases outside the gene matches. The germline V gene has CDR1 MNHEY and CDR2 SMNVEV (reference sequence). CDR3 sequence: CASSGAGGTDTQYF. The CDR3 nucleotides are TGTGCCAGCAGTGGGGCGGGGGGCACAGATACGCAGTATTTT.

This clonotype was seen ten or more times. Here the CDR3 reads CASSLSPKTQYF. CDR3 bases: TGTGCCAGCAGTTTAAGCCCCAAGACCCAGTACTTC. The V call is TRBV12-3 or TRBV12-4, the J call TRBJ2-5; D is unresolved. The CDR3 consists of 12 residues. V was trimmed by 2 bases and J by 6 bases, leaving 7 bases between them.

This clonotype was observed at least ten times. The chain carries TRBV10-3 and TRBJ2-7, with 8 bases that match TRBD1. Germline V gene data show CDR1 as ENHRY and CDR2 as SYGVKD. With 8 bases clipped from V and 3 bases from J, the junction kept 6 bases outside the gene matches. This CDR3 comprises 13 residues. Here the CDR3 DNA reads TGTGCCATCGCCCGGGACAGGCTCTACGAGCAGTACTTC. It translates to CAIARDRLYEQYF.

This clonotype has more than one count but fewer than ten. This rearrangement joins TRBV27 to TRBJ2-1; TRBD2 matches 8 bases. The V and J ends lost 4 bases and 8 bases, in that order; junction bases with no gene match: 10. The CDR3 extends over 15 amino acids. CDR1 and CDR2 from the germline V gene are MNHEY and SMNVEV (reference sequence). DNA for the CDR3: TGTGCCAGCAGTTATTGGACTAGCAAGAGCGATGAGCAGTTCTTC. Protein: CASSYWTSKSDEQFF.

This clonotype was seen many times. The chain links TRBV11-3 to TRBJ1-1; D is undetermined. Trimming shortened V by 1 base and J by 7 bases, and 4 bases separated the two germline ends. This CDR3 has 11 amino acids. Germline-derived CDR1 and CDR2 are SGHNT and YENEEA. Written as DNA, the CDR3 is TGTGCCAGCAGCTTAGGTATTGAAGCTTTCTTT. Translating gives CASSLGIEAFF.

This clonotype was detected many times. This chain's CDR3 is CAISSSYEQYF. Here the CDR3 DNA reads TGTGCCATCAGCAGTTCCTACGAGCAGTACTTC. The V gene is TRBV10-3, the J gene TRBJ2-7; D is unresolved. CDR1 and CDR2 from the germline V gene are ENHRY and SYGVKD. V lost 6 bases and J 1 base, leaving 4 bases between the germline ends. CDR3 length equals 11 residues.

The table lists this clonotype with many counts. The chain has TRBV20-1 and TRBJ2-3; 12 bases line up with TRBD2. Per the germline V gene, CDR1 is DFQATT and CDR2 is SNEGSKA (reference sequence). This CDR3 is built from 14 residues. V dropped 5 bases and J dropped 5; count of bases not matched to a gene: 5. The CDR3 nucleotides read TGCAGTGCTTCTAGCGGGGGGGCCCTAGATACGCAGTATTTT. It is translated as CSASSGGALDTQYF.

At least ten counts were recorded for this clonotype. V gene TRBV7-8 combines with J gene TRBJ2-3; D not certain. V was pared by 2 bases and J by 3 bases, with 9 bases between. The CDR3 has 14 amino acids. Germline V CDR1 and CDR2: SGHVS, FQNEAQ. The CDR3 reads CASSLQVRTDTQYF. The CDR3 nucleotides are TGTGCCAGCAGCTTACAAGTTAGGACAGATACGCAGTATTTT.

This clonotype has a handful of counts. The chain is built from TRBV6-2 or TRBV6-3 and TRBJ2-6, with a tentative D call TRBD2 (6 bases). The CDR3 consists of 16 residues. V was trimmed by 6 bases and J by 0 bases, leaving 12 bases between them. Germline CDR1 MNHEY, CDR2 SVGEGT. CDR3: CASSRGGPSGANVLTF. The CDR3 coding sequence is TGTGCCAGCAGCCGGGGAGGACCCTCTGGGGCCAACGTCCTGACTTTC.

This clonotype has at least ten counts. The chain combines TRBV12-3 or TRBV12-4 with TRBJ2-7; D could derive from TRBD1 or TRBD2 (5 bases each). Trimming cost V 8 bases and J 1 base, with 12 bases left between them. The CDR3 contains 13 residues. The CDR3 reads CASRGTPSYEQYF. In nucleotides, the CDR3 is TGTGCCAGCCGAGGGACGCCGTCCTACGAGCAGTACTTC.

The chain links TRBV24-1 to TRBJ1-1; tentative D call: TRBD1 (5 bases). V dropped 4 bases and J dropped 8 bases, with 16 bases sitting between them. The CDR3 spans 14 residues. The germline V gene encodes CDR1 KGHDR and CDR2 SFDVKD. The CDR3 region is CATSDSGRVGEAFF. CDR3 sequence (DNA): TGTGCCACCAGTGACTCGGGACGTGTTGGGGAAGCTTTCTTT.

The V gene is TRBV12-3 or TRBV12-4, the J gene TRBJ1-1; D unresolved. The CDR3 totals 15 residues. V was cut by 2 bases and J by 1 base, with 11 bases left in between. Here the CDR3 DNA reads TGTGCCAGCAGTTTACTTGGGCACCAGAACACTGAAGCTTTCTTT. Encoded protein: CASSLLGHQNTEAFF.

This clonotype came up many times. The DNA of the CDR3 is TGCGCCAGCAGGTCTAGGGCGCCCTACGAGCAGTACTTC. The encoded protein is CASRSRAPYEQYF. This chain connects TRBV10-2 to TRBJ2-7, with no clear D. Germline CDR1 and CDR2: WSHSY and SAAADI. The CDR3 length is 13 residues. Deletions cut 6 bases from V and 2 bases from J, with 11 bases between.

This clonotype was observed at least ten times. The chain is built from TRBV11-2 and TRBJ2-3; D gene unclear. In germline, CDR1 is SGHAT, CDR2 FQNNGV. The CDR3 has 15 amino acids. Trimming removed 1 base from V and 0 bases from J, with 8 bases in between. The CDR3 here is CASSLVWLSTDTQYF. CDR3 nucleotides: TGTGCCAGCAGCTTAGTGTGGCTCAGCACAGATACGCAGTATTTT.

V usage is TRBV28 and J usage is TRBJ2-3, with 7 bases that match TRBD2. J lost 2 bases, V lost 6 bases, and 8 bases had no gene match. Germline lookup yields CDR1 MDHEN and CDR2 SYDVKM. The CDR3 runs to 15 residues. Here the CDR3 DNA reads TGTGCCAGCAGCCGACTAGCCCTACTCACAGATACGCAGTATTTT. This encodes CASSRLALLTDTQYF.

This clonotype was found a few times. The gene calls are TRBV18 and TRBJ2-1, with D possibly matching TRBD2 (5 bases). This CDR3 comprises 14 residues. V was cut by 3 bases and J by 2 bases, with 8 bases left in between. CDR1 and CDR2 (germline): KGHSH, LQKENI. CDR3: CASSPGNPYNEQFF. For the CDR3, the DNA is TGTGCCAGCTCACCCGGGAACCCCTACAATGAGCAGTTCTTC. Together with reference TRBV18 and TRBJ2-1, the CDR3 gives the full variable domain: NAGVMQNPRHLVRRRGQEARLRCSPMKGHSHVYWYRQLPEEGLKFMVYLQKENIIDESGMPKERFSAEFPKEGPSILRIQQVVRGDSAAYFCASSPGNPYNEQFFGPGTRLTVL.

At least ten counts were recorded for this clonotype. The CDR3 spells CAISEPVRKTQYF. DNA of the CDR3: TGTGCCATCAGTGAGCCCGTTAGAAAGACCCAGTACTTC. V usage is TRBV10-3 and J usage is TRBJ2-5; D remains ambiguous. The germline V gene has CDR1 ENHRY and CDR2 SYGVKD. CDR3 length: 13 amino acids. The ends were cut back, 2 bases at V and 6 bases at J, with 10 bases in the middle.

In its sample, this clonotype ranks as medium-sized. This chain uses TRBV7-8 with TRBJ2-2; D remains ambiguous. The germline V gene has CDR1 SGHVS and CDR2 FQNEAQ. The length of the CDR3 is 15 residues. V gave up 3 bases and J gave up 0 bases, with 8 bases separating them. The CDR3 sequence: CASSFGSANTGELFF. DNA for the CDR3: TGTGCCAGCAGCTTTGGGTCAGCGAACACCGGGGAGCTGTTTTTT.

In its sample, this clonotype was seen many times. This chain joins TRBV24-1 and TRBJ2-2, with TRBD2 as a possible D gene (6 bases). The CDR3 has 17 amino acids. Germline assignment: CDR1 KGHDR and CDR2 SFDVKD. Trimming cost V 3 bases and J 6 bases, with 19 bases left between them. CDR3 DNA: TGTGCCACCAGTGATCCTCAAGCGGGCCCCGGGCCCGGGGAGCTGTTTTTT. Translation: CATSDPQAGPGPGELFF.

This clonotype was observed many times. The V and J genes are TRBV20-1 and TRBJ2-1, with a weak D call TRBD2 (5 bases). CDR1 and CDR2 from the germline V gene are DFQATT and SNEGSKA (reference sequence). CDR3 length: 16 residues. The V gene lost 0 bases and the J gene lost 3 bases, with 15 bases spanning the gap. CDR3: CSARDRPGYLYNEQFF. CDR3 nucleotide sequence: TGCAGTGCTAGAGATAGGCCGGGATACCTCTACAATGAGCAGTTCTTC.

Ten or more counts support this clonotype. The rearrangement uses TRBV20-1 and TRBJ2-1; 13 bases map to TRBD2. Germline CDR1 and CDR2: DFQATT and SNEGSKA (reference sequence). The CDR3 totals 17 residues. V gave up 6 bases and J gave up 5 bases; unmatched junction bases: 13. CDR3 sequence (DNA): TGCAGTGCGCACGGGACTAGCGGGGCCCTTTTGAACAATGAGCAGTTCTTC. It is translated as CSAHGTSGALLNNEQFF.

This clonotype was picked up many times. The chain joins TRBV5-1 to TRBJ1-2, with D possibly matching TRBD1 (5 bases). The germline V and J ends were trimmed by 4 bases and 6 bases, with 13 bases remaining between them. The CDR3 length is 13 residues. The germline V gene encodes CDR1 SGHRS and CDR2 YFSETQ. The CDR3 DNA reads as TGCGCCAGCAGCCCGCGCGGGACGGATGGCTACACCTTC. Protein: CASSPRGTDGYTF.

This clonotype was counted at least ten times. This chain connects TRBV7-3 to TRBJ2-5; TRBD2 might be the D (6 bases). V lost 1 base and J lost 5, with 14 bases in between. CDR1 and CDR2 from the germline V gene are SGHTA and FQGTGA. CDR3 length: 15 amino acids. The CDR3 DNA sequence: TGTGCCAGCAGCTTAAATTGGGGGGTCAGCGAGACCCAGTACTTC. Translation: CASSLNWGVSETQYF.

Turning to this clonotype: The junction departs from germline at one end; a sequencing error may be responsible. This chain connects TRBV7-7 to TRBJ2-5; 16 nucleotides match TRBD2. The CDR3 has 16 amino acids. Looked up from germline, CDR1 is SSHAT and CDR2 is FNYEAQ (reference sequence). CDR3 loop: CASSLGTSGGAETQYF. CDR3 coding DNA: TGTGCTAGCAGCTTGGGGACTAGCGGGGGGGCAGAGACCCAGTACTTC.

This clonotype was observed many times. V gene TRBV5-1 combines with J gene TRBJ1-1; 8 bases line up with TRBD1. Trimming cost V 0 bases and J 0 bases; bases outside gene matches: 4. CDR1 and CDR2 from the germline V gene are SGHRS and YFSETQ. The CDR3 has 16 amino acids. Here the CDR3 reads CASSLGGQDMNTEAFF. CDR3 DNA: TGCGCCAGCAGCTTGGGGGGACAGGACATGAACACTGAAGCTTTCTTT.